These T cell receptor beta chains were read from a single sample in a study of blood T cell repertoires in COVID-19. Clones were read by immunoSEQ multiplex PCR, and TCRdb kept only the in-frame ones, dropping some. In the table there are 250,000 to 300,000 clones, approximately 88% of which are singletons. The sequencing input was peripheral blood. These receptors all stem from an older woman with COVID-19, enrolled during active disease. Both conserved end residues are part of each CDR3. The order of the fields is D gene, J gene, V gene, CDR3 DNA, CDR3 protein. The D gene is left open where the match is weak.

d_call: NA
j_call: TRBJ1-1
v_call: TRBV7-9
cdr3_nt: TGTGCCAGCACCCCTAGCGGGGGGGGAAAGAACACTGAAGCTTTCTTT
cdr3_aa: CASTPSGGGKNTEAFF

d_call: NA
j_call: TRBJ1-1
v_call: TRBV6-5
cdr3_nt: TGTGCCAGCAGTTTGGGACAAGCGAACACTGAAGCTTTCTTT
cdr3_aa: CASSLGQANTEAFF

d_call: TRBD2
j_call: TRBJ2-2
v_call: TRBV3-1/TRBV3-2
cdr3_nt: TGTGCCAGCAGCCAAGACCTAGCGGGAGGTATCGGCACCGGGGAGCTGTTTTTT
cdr3_aa: CASSQDLAGGIGTGELFF

d_call: TRBD2
j_call: TRBJ2-1
v_call: TRBV7-2
cdr3_nt: TGTGCCAGCAGCCCACCGGGACTAGCGGGAGGGCCCAACAATGAGCAGTTCTTC
cdr3_aa: CASSPPGLAGGPNNEQFF

d_call: TRBD2
j_call: TRBJ2-2
v_call: TRBV19
cdr3_nt: TGTGCCAGTAGTAAACTTTCCACTAGCGGGGACACCGGGGAGCTGTTTTTT
cdr3_aa: CASSKLSTSGDTGELFF

d_call: TRBD2
j_call: TRBJ2-7
v_call: TRBV19
cdr3_nt: TGTGCCAGTAGCACTAGCGGGAGGTACGAGCAGTACTTC
cdr3_aa: CASSTSGRYEQYF

d_call: NA
j_call: TRBJ2-7
v_call: TRBV12-5
cdr3_nt: TGTGCTAGTGGTTTGGCTACCTACGAGCAGTACTTC
cdr3_aa: CASGLATYEQYF

d_call: NA
j_call: TRBJ2-5
v_call: TRBV30
cdr3_nt: TGTGCCTGGAGAATACAGGGTTCTGAGACCCAGTACTTC
cdr3_aa: CAWRIQGSETQYF

d_call: NA
j_call: TRBJ2-1
v_call: TRBV10-1
cdr3_nt: TGCGCCAGCAGACAGGGTCAACGTTACAATGAGCAGTTCTTC
cdr3_aa: CASRQGQRYNEQFF

d_call: NA
j_call: TRBJ1-4
v_call: TRBV9
cdr3_nt: TGTGCCAGCAGCGTAGGGCCCCCGGGGGGCGCACCCCCAACTAATGAAAAACTGTTTTTT
cdr3_aa: CASSVGPPGGAPPTNEKLFF

d_call: TRBD1
j_call: TRBJ2-7
v_call: TRBV29-1
cdr3_nt: TGCAGCGTGGGGACAGGGGGTTCCTACGAGCAGTACTTC
cdr3_aa: CSVGTGGSYEQYF

d_call: TRBD1
j_call: TRBJ2-7
v_call: TRBV5-1
cdr3_nt: TGCGCCAGCAGCTTGGAAGGGACAGGATCCTACGAGCAGTACTTC
cdr3_aa: CASSLEGTGSYEQYF

d_call: TRBD2
j_call: TRBJ2-5
v_call: TRBV3-1/TRBV3-2
cdr3_nt: TGTGCCAGCAGCCAAGGCAGCGGGAGCCGGTACTTC
cdr3_aa: CASSQGSGSRYF

d_call: NA
j_call: TRBJ2-7
v_call: TRBV11-2
cdr3_nt: TGTGCCAGCAGCTCAGGACAGTACGAGCAGTACTTC
cdr3_aa: CASSSGQYEQYF

d_call: NA
j_call: TRBJ1-2
v_call: TRBV10-3
cdr3_nt: TGTGCCATCAGCAGTCTGAACTATGGCTACACCTTC
cdr3_aa: CAISSLNYGYTF

d_call: NA
j_call: TRBJ2-2
v_call: TRBV7-8
cdr3_nt: TGTGCCAGCAGCTTAGTGGGCAGGGCGAACACCGGGGAGCTGTTTTTT
cdr3_aa: CASSLVGRANTGELFF